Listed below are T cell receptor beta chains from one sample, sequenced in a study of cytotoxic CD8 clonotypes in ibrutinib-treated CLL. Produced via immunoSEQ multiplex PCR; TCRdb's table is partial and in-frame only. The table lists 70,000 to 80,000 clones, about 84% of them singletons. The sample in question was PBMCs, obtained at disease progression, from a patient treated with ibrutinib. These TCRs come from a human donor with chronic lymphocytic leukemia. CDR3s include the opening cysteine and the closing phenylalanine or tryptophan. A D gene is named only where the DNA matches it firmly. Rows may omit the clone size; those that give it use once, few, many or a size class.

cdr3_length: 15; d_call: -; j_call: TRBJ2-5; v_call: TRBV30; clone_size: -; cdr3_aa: CAWSAGLRLQETQYF; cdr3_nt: TGTGCCTGGAGTGCAGGGCTGCGGCTTCAAGAGACCCAGTACTTC
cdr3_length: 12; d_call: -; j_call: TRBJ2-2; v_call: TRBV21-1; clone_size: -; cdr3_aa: CAIPGDTGELFF; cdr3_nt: TGTGCCATCCCGGGGGACACCGGGGAGCTGTTTTTT
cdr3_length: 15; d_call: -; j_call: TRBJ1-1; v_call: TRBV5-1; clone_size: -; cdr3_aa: CASSLFQGKNTEAFF; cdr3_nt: TGCGCCAGCAGCCTTTTTCAGGGTAAGAACACTGAAGCTTTCTTT
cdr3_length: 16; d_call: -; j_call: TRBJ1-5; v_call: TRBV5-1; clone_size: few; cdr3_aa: CASSLDPGGRGQPQHF; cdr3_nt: TGCGCCAGCAGCTTGGATCCCGGGGGCAGAGGTCAGCCCCAGCATTTT
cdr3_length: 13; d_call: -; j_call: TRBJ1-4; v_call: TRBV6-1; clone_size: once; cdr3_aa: CASSDRGNEKLFF; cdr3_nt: TGTGCCAGCAGTGACAGGGGTAATGAAAAACTGTTTTTT
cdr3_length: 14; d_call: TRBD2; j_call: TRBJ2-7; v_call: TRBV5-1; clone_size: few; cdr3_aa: CASSLELAVYEQYF; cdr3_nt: TGCGCCAGCAGCTTGGAACTAGCGGTCTACGAGCAGTACTTC
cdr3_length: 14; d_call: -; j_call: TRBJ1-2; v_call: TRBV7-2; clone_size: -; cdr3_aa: CASRRVGAATGYTF; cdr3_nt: TGTGCCAGCAGGCGGGTGGGCGCAGCCACCGGCTACACCTTC
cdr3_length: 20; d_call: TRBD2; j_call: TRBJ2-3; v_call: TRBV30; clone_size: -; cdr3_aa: CAWSVGTSGRAQLVTDTQYF; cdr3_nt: TGTGCCTGGAGTGTCGGGACTAGCGGGAGGGCCCAACTTGTCACAGATACGCAGTATTTT
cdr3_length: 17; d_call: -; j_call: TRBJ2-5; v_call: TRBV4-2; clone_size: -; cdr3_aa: CASSQVGGRGVQETQYF; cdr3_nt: TGTGCCAGCAGCCAAGTTGGGGGTCGGGGCGTCCAAGAGACCCAGTACTTC
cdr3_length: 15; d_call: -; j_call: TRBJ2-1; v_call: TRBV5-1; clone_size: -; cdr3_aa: CASSITQGYYNEQFF; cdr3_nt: TGCGCCAGCAGCATCACCCAGGGTTACTACAATGAGCAGTTCTTC
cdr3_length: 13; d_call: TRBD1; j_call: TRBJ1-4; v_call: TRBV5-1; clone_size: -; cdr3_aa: CASNQGQGEKLFF; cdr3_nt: TGCGCCAGCAACCAAGGACAGGGTGAAAAACTGTTTTTT
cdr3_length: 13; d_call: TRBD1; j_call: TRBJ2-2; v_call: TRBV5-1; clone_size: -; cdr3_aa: CASSVQGSGELFF; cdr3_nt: TGCGCCAGCAGCGTACAGGGGTCCGGGGAGCTGTTTTTT
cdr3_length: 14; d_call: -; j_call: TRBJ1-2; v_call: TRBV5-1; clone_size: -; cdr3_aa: CASSKRTENYGYTF; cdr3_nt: TGCGCCAGCAGCAAACGGACAGAGAACTATGGCTACACCTTC
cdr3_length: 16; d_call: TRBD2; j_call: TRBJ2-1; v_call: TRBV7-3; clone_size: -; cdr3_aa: CASSEEPGLARHEQFF; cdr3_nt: TGTGCCAGCAGCGAGGAACCGGGACTAGCGAGGCATGAGCAGTTCTTC
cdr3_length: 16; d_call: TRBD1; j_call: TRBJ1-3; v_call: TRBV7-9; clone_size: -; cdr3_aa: CASSLDGRGPGNTIYF; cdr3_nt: TGTGCCAGCAGCCTAGATGGCAGGGGGCCTGGAAACACCATATATTTT
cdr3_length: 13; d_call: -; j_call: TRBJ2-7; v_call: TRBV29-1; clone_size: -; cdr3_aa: CSVLADSSYEQYF; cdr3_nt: TGCAGCGTTTTAGCGGATAGCTCCTACGAGCAGTACTTC
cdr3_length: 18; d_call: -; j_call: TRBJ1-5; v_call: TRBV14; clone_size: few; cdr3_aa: CASSQEGYSTGSNQPQHF; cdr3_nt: TGTGCCAGCAGCCAAGAGGGATATAGTACAGGGAGCAATCAGCCCCAGCATTTT
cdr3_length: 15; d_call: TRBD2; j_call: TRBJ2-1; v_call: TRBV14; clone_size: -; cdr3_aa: CASSQGLAGSGEQFF; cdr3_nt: TGTGCCAGCAGTCAAGGACTAGCGGGATCAGGTGAGCAGTTCTTC
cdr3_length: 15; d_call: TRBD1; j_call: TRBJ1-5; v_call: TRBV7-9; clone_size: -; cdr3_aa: CASSFGQGGGQPQHF; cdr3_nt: TGTGCCAGCAGCTTCGGACAGGGAGGGGGTCAGCCCCAGCATTTT
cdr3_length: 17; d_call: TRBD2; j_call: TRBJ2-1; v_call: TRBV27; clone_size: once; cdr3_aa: CASSQTSGTLSYNEQFF; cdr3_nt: TGTGCCAGCAGTCAGACTAGCGGGACACTCTCCTACAATGAGCAGTTCTTC
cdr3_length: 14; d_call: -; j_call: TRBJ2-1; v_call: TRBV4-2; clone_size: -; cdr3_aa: CASSQENYGDEQFF; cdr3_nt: TGTGCCAGCAGCCAAGAAAACTATGGAGATGAGCAGTTCTTC
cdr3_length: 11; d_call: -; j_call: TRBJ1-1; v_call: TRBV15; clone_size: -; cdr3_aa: CATRLGSEAFF; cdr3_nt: TGTGCCACCAGGCTCGGCTCTGAAGCTTTCTTT
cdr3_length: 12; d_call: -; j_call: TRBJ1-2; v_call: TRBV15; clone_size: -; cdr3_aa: CATSIRTGGYTF; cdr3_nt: TGTGCCACCAGCATAAGGACGGGTGGCTACACCTTC
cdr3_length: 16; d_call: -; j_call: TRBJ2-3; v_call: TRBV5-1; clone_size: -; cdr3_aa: CASSLGTVLGTDTQYF; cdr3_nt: TGCGCCAGCAGCTTGGGGACAGTTCTAGGCACAGATACGCAGTATTTT
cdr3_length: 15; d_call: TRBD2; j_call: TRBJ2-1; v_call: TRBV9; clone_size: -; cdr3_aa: CASSVLAGGYDEQFF; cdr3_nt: TGTGCCAGCAGCGTACTAGCGGGAGGGTATGATGAGCAGTTCTTC
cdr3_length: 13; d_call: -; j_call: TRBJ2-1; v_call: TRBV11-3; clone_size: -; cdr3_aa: CASSLSEYNEQFF; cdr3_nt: TGTGCCAGCAGCTTGAGCGAGTACAATGAGCAGTTCTTC
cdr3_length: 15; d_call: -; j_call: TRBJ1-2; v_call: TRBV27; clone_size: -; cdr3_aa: CASSLTREATYGYTF; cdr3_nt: TGTGCCAGCAGTTTAACGAGGGAAGCGACCTATGGCTACACCTTC
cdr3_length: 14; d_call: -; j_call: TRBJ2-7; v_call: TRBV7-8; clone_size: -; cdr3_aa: CASRAGRTPYEQYF; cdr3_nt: TGTGCCAGCAGGGCCGGGCGAACGCCATACGAGCAGTACTTC
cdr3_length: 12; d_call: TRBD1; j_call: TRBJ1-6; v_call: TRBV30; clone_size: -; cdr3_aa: CAWSILDRSLHF; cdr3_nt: TGTGCCTGGAGTATACTGGACAGGAGCCTCCACTTT
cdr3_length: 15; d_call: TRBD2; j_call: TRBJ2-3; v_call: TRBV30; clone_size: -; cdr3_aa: CAWSFAGGRADTQYF; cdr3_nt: TGTGCCTGGAGTTTCGCGGGAGGACGGGCAGATACGCAGTATTTT
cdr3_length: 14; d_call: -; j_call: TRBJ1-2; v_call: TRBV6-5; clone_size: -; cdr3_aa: CASRGDFYNYGYTF; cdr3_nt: TGTGCCAGCAGGGGGGATTTTTATAACTATGGCTACACCTTC
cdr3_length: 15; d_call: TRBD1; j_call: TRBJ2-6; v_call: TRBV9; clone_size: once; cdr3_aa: CASSVGTGLANVLTF; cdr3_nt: TGTGCCAGCAGCGTCGGGACAGGGTTGGCCAACGTCCTGACTTTC
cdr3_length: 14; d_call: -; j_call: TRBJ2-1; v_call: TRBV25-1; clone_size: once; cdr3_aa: CASSEEAFYNEQFF; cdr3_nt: TGTGCCAGCAGTGAGGAAGCCTTTTACAATGAGCAGTTCTTC
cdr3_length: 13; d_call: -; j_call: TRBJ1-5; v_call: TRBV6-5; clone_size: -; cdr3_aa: CASSYSPNQPQHF; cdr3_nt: TGTGCCAGCAGTTACTCCCCCAATCAGCCCCAGCATTTT
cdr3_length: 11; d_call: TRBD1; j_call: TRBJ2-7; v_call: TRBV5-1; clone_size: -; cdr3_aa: CASSTQGEQYF; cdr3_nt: TGCGCCAGCAGCACACAGGGGGAGCAGTACTTC
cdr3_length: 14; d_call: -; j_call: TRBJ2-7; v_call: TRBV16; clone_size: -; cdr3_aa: CASSPFQEGYEQYF; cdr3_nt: TGTGCCAGCAGCCCTTTCCAGGAGGGCTACGAGCAGTACTTC
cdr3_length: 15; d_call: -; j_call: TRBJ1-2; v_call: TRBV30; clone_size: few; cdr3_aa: CAWSDSRQGRYGYTF; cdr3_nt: TGTGCCTGGAGTGACAGTCGGCAAGGAAGATATGGCTACACCTTC
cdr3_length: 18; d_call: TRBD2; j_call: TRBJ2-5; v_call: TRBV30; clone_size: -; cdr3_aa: CAWSVRAGPLVGRETQYF; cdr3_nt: TGTGCCTGGAGCGTTAGAGCGGGGCCATTAGTAGGGAGAGAGACCCAGTACTTC
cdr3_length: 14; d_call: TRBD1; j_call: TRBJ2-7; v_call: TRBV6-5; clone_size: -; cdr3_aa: CASRKQGGSYEQYF; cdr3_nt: TGTGCCAGCAGGAAACAGGGGGGATCCTACGAGCAGTACTTC
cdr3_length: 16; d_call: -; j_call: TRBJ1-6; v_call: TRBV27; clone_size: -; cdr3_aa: CASTKLGRSYNSPLHF; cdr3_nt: TGTGCCAGCACAAAGCTGGGGCGCTCCTATAATTCACCCCTCCACTTT
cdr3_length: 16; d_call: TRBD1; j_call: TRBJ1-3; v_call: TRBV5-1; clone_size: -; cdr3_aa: CAKSWDRGRKGNTIYF; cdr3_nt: TGCGCCAAAAGCTGGGACAGGGGAAGAAAAGGCAACACCATATATTTT
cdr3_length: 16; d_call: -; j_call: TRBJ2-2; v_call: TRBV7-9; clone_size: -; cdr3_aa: CASSLARQAHTGELFF; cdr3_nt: TGTGCCAGCAGCTTAGCGAGACAGGCTCACACCGGGGAGCTGTTTTTT
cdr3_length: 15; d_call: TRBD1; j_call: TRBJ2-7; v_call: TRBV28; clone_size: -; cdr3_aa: CASRIREQGAYEQYF; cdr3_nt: TGTGCCAGCAGAATCCGGGAACAGGGGGCATATGAGCAGTACTTC
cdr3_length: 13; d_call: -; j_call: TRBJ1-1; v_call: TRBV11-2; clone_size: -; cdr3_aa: CASTFGRYTEAFF; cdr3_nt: TGTGCCAGCACCTTCGGGAGATACACTGAAGCTTTCTTT
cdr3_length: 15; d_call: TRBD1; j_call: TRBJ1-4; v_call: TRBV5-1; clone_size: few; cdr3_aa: CASSQQGASNEKLFF; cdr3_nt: TGCGCCAGCAGCCAGCAGGGGGCGTCTAATGAAAAACTGTTTTTT
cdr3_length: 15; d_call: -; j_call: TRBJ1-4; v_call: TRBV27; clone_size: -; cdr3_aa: CASSLEGVGNEKLFF; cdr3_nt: TGTGCCAGCAGTTTAGAGGGGGTGGGGAATGAAAAACTGTTTTTT